The rows below give T cell receptor beta chains drawn from one sample of a study of blood T cell repertoires in COVID-19. The method was immunoSEQ multiplex PCR; TCRdb's version includes in-frame clones alone and lacks a portion of them. The sample lists some 140,000 clones; over 65% were seen once. Specimen: peripheral blood. The receptors originated from an elderly man with acute or convalescent COVID-19. Both conserved end residues are trimmed from each CDR3. D genes are given only for firm matches. Not all rows give a size; the values are once, few, many and, for expanded clones, a class.

d_call cdr3_length clone_size v_call cdr3_aa
TRBD1 13 . TRBV2 ASSLDRGRLGGYT
TRBD1 16 . TRBV7-2 ASSSSDRGHATNEKLF
TRBD1 16 . TRBV5-6 ASRGEMTRTGGPDTQY
. 12 . TRBV7-2 ASSPSFGGNIQY
. 13 . TRBV7-2 ASSLAGGRGQPQH
. 14 . TRBV2 ASSEALDSSKNIQY
. 13 . TRBV3-1/TRBV3-2 ASTQMAGTSYEQY
. 11 . TRBV11-3 ASSPGLSYEQY
TRBD1 11 . TRBV7-2 ASSETGGGDAF
. 12 . TRBV10-3 AISEASAQETQY
. 10 . TRBV28 ASSLPTYGYT
. 13 . TRBV5-1 ASSTGQQGSDEQF
TRBD1 15 . TRBV10-1 ASSESTGSANTGELF
. 10 once TRBV5-5 ASSPDSYEQY
. 15 few TRBV6-4 ASSLPGHRYSNQPQH
TRBD2 13 . TRBV20-1 SASYGTSRLREQF
. 12 . TRBV6-5 ASALRDINTEAF
. 12 . TRBV4-1 ASSHPGMDYGYT
TRBD1 16 few TRBV6-1 ASSEAPATGTAQETQY
. 11 . TRBV19 ASSYDREVEQY
. 11 . TRBV14 ASSQVFGLEQF
. 13 once TRBV18 ASSPQGDNTGELF
. 11 . TRBV6-6 ASSGGKDYGYT
TRBD1 13 . TRBV24-1 ATSDPGTGTQPQH
TRBD2 13 . TRBV28 ASSSPGGPYNEQF
TRBD1 13 . TRBV6-4 ARDSGQGAKETQY
. 11 . TRBV19 ASSIFGGNEQF
. 12 . TRBV30 AWMNHGRSGELF
. 13 . TRBV6-5 ASSRSQGSNQPQH